This TCR beta chain was recovered during a study of blood T cell repertoires in COVID-19. Assay: immunoSEQ multiplex PCR; the TCRdb copy retains only in-frame clones and omits some. The sample includes about 440,000 clones, 90% of them seen just once. This CDR3 region has 15 residues. V lost 3 bases and J lost 1; bases outside the gene matches: 5. Germline V CDR1 and CDR2: MGHRA, YSYEKL. The chain combines TRBV4-1 with TRBJ1-1; 7 positions match TRBD1. Material for sequencing was PBMCs or T cells enriched from blood (not recorded which). The TCR comes from a man between 18 and 35 years old who had recovered from COVID-19. CDR3 sequence: CASSHPGTANTEAFF. The CDR3 DNA reads TGCGCCAGCAGCCATCCCGGGACAGCGAACACTGAAGCTTTCTTT.